The rows below give T cell receptor beta chains drawn from one sample of a study of beta chain features in type 1 diabetes. Sequenced by immunoSEQ multiplex PCR; TCRdb stores in-frame clones only, minus some. The table has almost 350,000 clones, around 8% seen once. What was sequenced was central memory CD4+ T cells from blood. The receptor source for this set is a woman between 18 and 29 years old in good health. The CDR3 runs from the conserved cysteine through the conserved F or W.

16 | TRBJ2-1 | TRBV9 | CASSVGPSGSFTEQFF
10 | TRBJ2-4 | TRBV6-4 | CASEADIQYF
13 | TRBJ1-5 | TRBV10-3 | CAISETGVEPQHF
15 | TRBJ1-5 | TRBV19 | CASSTPTGSGPPQHF
13 | TRBJ2-7 | TRBV18 | CASSPGLEKPLYF
15 | TRBJ1-2 | TRBV6-5 | CASSPADRPNYGYTF
20 | TRBJ2-7 | TRBV11-2 | CASSLDLRAGRGPGSYEQYF
15 | TRBJ2-4 | TRBV6-5 | CASSERLGAKNIQYF
14 | TRBJ1-2 | TRBV13 | CASSLGTGGYGYTF
13 | TRBJ2-7 | TRBV18 | CASSWDRVYEQYF
13 | TRBJ1-2 | TRBV2 | CASSEAGSYGYTF
16 | TRBJ2-6 | TRBV7-2 | CASSSTTVRGANVLTF
14 | TRBJ1-5 | TRBV19 | CASSTFAGNQPQHF
20 | TRBJ2-4 | TRBV11-2 | CASSLDADGGSSLVKNIQYF
15 | TRBJ2-1 | TRBV7-3 | CASSLVGDSYNEQFF
16 | TRBJ1-5 | TRBV5-6 | CASSLRTGGWGQPQHF
12 | TRBJ2-5 | TRBV7-3 | CASSPLRETQYF
14 | TRBJ2-5 | TRBV29-1 | CSVTRGSDQETQYF
13 | TRBJ2-1 | TRBV7-2 | CASSSTSLNEQFF
15 | TRBJ1-4 | TRBV4-2 | CASSQDGATNEKLFF
14 | TRBJ2-7 | TRBV25-1 | CASSDFGGTYEQYF
14 | TRBJ2-7 | TRBV5-6 | CASRQREGTYEQYF
16 | TRBJ2-1 | TRBV18 | CASSLPGGRAMNEQFF
15 | TRBJ2-1 | TRBV5-6 | CASSFRRGSWHEQFF
15 | TRBJ1-2 | TRBV6-6 | CASTSVNKLNYGYTF
16 | TRBJ2-2 | TRBV5-1 | CASSRGDRGPTGELFF
13 | TRBJ2-5 | TRBV7-6 | CASSLNLWETQYF
15 | TRBJ2-7 | TRBV28 | CASSFPLTSGRYQYF
15 | TRBJ1-2 | TRBV9 | CASSEGQAANYGYTF
15 | TRBJ2-4 | TRBV18 | CASSPLGTGGNIQYF
13 | TRBJ2-2 | TRBV7-2 | CASSLGGNGELFF
12 | TRBJ2-7 | TRBV27 | CASRADSYEQYF
12 | TRBJ2-7 | TRBV7-2 | CASSLGPREQYF
14 | TRBJ2-5 | TRBV11-2 | CASSLVVLGETQYF
14 | TRBJ2-7 | TRBV5-6 | CASTLGGARDEQYF
15 | TRBJ2-6 | TRBV5-6 | CASSVPGSGANVLTF
15 | TRBJ2-1 | TRBV11-1 | CASSLAPSSYNEQFF
14 | TRBJ1-1 | TRBV23-1 | CASSQGQGLTEAFF
15 | TRBJ2-4 | TRBV5-1 | CASSLAGTSQNIQYF
13 | TRBJ2-5 | TRBV28 | CASSSPNQETQYF
15 | TRBJ1-4 | TRBV7-2 | CASSRWTDRDEKLFF
17 | TRBJ2-2 | TRBV7-3 | CASTMGTSGIGAGELFF